These 5 T cell receptor beta chains came from one sample sequenced in a study of T-cell reconstitution after alpha-beta-depleted transplantation in children. A TCRbeta library incorporating unique molecular identifiers was prepared. TCRdb reprocessed the PCR reads with MiXCR, giving one entry per CDR3 protein. The table records approximately 640,000 distinct CDR3 sequences, roughly 15% of them present only once. The starting material was PBMCs from the stem cell graft donor, obtained from the stem cell graft. The receptors come from a human donor who donated a stem cell graft to a child with acute myeloid leukemia.

There are a few counts of this clonotype. J is TRBJ2-1 and V is TRBV20-1, with 9 bases that match TRBD1. Trimming cost V 3 bases and J 6 bases; bases outside gene matches: 12. The CDR3 totals 16 residues. In germline, CDR1 is DFQATT, CDR2 SNEGSKA (reference sequence). The CDR3 coding sequence is TGCAGTGCTAGTCCTTCGGGACAGGGCAGAGTCAATGAGCAGTTCTTC. It yields the protein CSASPSGQGRVNEQFF.

This clonotype was counted ten times or more. The gene calls are TRBV12-3 or TRBV12-4 and TRBJ1-1, with D uncertain. Trimming removed 6 bases from V and 1 base from J, with 15 bases in between. The CDR3 has 15 residues. CDR3 residues: CASSHGPPENTEAFF. For the CDR3, the DNA is TGTGCCAGCAGCCATGGGCCTCCGGAGAACACTGAAGCTTTCTTT.

The chain is built from TRBV20-1 and TRBJ2-1; D could derive from TRBD1 or TRBD2 (5 bases each). This CDR3 is built from 16 residues. The ends were cut back, 4 bases at V and 5 bases at J, with 21 bases in the middle. The germline CDR1 and CDR2 sequences are DFQATT and SNEGSKA (reference sequence). The CDR3 region has the DNA TGCAGTGCTAAGGGTTGGGGCTCGGGGCCAAACAATGAGCAGTTCTTC. Its protein product is CSAKGWGSGPNNEQFF.

This clonotype was recorded a few times. The chain recombines TRBV30 with TRBJ1-1; D is perhaps TRBD1 (5 bases). Germline V lookup: CDR1 GTSNPN, CDR2 SVGIG (reference sequence). The CDR3 is 13 residues long. The V end lost 4 bases, the J end lost 3 bases, and 12 bases lay between the germline ends. For the CDR3, the DNA is TGTGCCTGGACCTCAGGGATCGACACTGAAGCTTTCTTT. Translation: CAWTSGIDTEAFF.

This clonotype has just a few counts. This chain uses TRBV29-1 with TRBJ2-1; 7 bases line up with TRBD2. Looked up from germline, CDR1 is SQVTM and CDR2 is ANQGSEA. The CDR3 runs 12 residues. DNA for the CDR3: TGCAGTTTGGGCGGGAGTCTCAATGAGCAGTTCTTC. Amino acids: CSLGGSLNEQFF.